This T cell receptor (beta chain) emerged from a study of blood T cell repertoires in COVID-19. Across the whole study: Donors in the United States, Italy and Spain gave samples during acute or convalescent COVID-19. T cells, B-cell-depleted T cells, or PBMCs provided the cDNA or gDNA that served as material.

Per the germline V gene, CDR1 is GTSNPN and CDR2 is SVGIG (reference sequence). There are 15 residues in the CDR3. V was pared by 2 bases and J by 5 bases, with 8 bases of the junction left unmatched. Assay: immunoSEQ multiplex PCR; the TCRdb copy retains only in-frame clones and omits some. This table has about 68,000 clones, approximately 88% appearing once. The origin of this receptor is a human donor in a cohort sampled during active COVID-19. Sequencing was done on a sample of peripheral blood. This chain uses TRBV30 with TRBJ1-1; 10 nucleotides line up with TRBD1. The CDR3 sequence: CAWSIETGGRTEAFF. CDR3 nucleotides: TGTGCCTGGAGTATCGAGACAGGGGGCAGGACTGAAGCTTTCTTT. Looking up the rest from reference TRBV30 and TRBJ1-1 gives the full variable domain: SQTIHQWPATLVQPVGSPLSLECTVEGTSNPNLYWYRQAAGRGLQLLFYSVGIGQISSEVPQNLSASRPQDRQFILSSKKLLLSDSGFYLCAWSIETGGRTEAFFGQGTRLTVV.